One and the same sample provided the 15 T cell receptor beta chains below, sequenced in a study of CD8 T cells in ankylosing spondylitis. No cognate antigen is known for these TCRs. The study's findings and limits: Characteristic of ankylosing spondylitis blood, it appeared, was a TCR beta motif comprising several highly homologous variants.

TCRdb ran MiXCR on the 5' RACE reads and lists one entry per CDR3 protein. In the table there are around 450,000 distinct CDR3 sequences, more than 25% of which are singletons. The sequencing input was blood, either unsorted or a sorted T cell fraction (not recorded which). These receptors came from a male donor with ankylosing spondylitis.

J is TRBJ1-2 and V is TRBV29-1; no definite D call. CDR3 size: 12 residues. Trimming left V 6 bases short and J 2 bases short, with 10 bases between. CDR1 is SQVTM and CDR2 is ANQGSEA in the germline V gene. CDR3 sequence reads: CSVTTLNYGYTF. In DNA, the CDR3 is TGCAGCGTGACTACACTCAACTATGGCTACACCTTC.

The J gene is TRBJ2-2, the V gene TRBV5-6; D is unresolved. Germline V gene lookup returns CDR1 SGHDT and CDR2 YYEEEE. Trimming removed 3 bases at V and 3 bases at J, with 9 bases between. This CDR3 spans 14 amino acids. CDR3 coding DNA: TGTGCCAGCAGCTCCCCCGTCCACACCGGGGAGCTGTTTTTT. The encoded protein is CASSSPVHTGELFF. Full variable domain (remainder filled in from reference TRBV5-6 and TRBJ2-2): DAGVTQSPTHLIKTRGQQVTLRCSPKSGHDTVSWYQQALGQGPQFIFQYYEEEERQRGNFPDRFSGHQFPNYSSELNVNALLLGDSALYLCASSSPVHTGELFFGEGSRLTVL.

This clonotype was observed a handful of times. The chain couples TRBV24-1 to TRBJ1-5; D is unresolved. Germline CDR1 and CDR2: KGHDR and SFDVKD. This CDR3 region has 17 residues. V dropped 6 bases and J dropped 4 bases, with 21 bases sitting between them. CDR3 loop: CATSQPRAGGTNQPQHF. CDR3 coding DNA: TGTGCCACCAGTCAACCCCGGGCGGGAGGAACTAATCAGCCCCAGCATTTT.

The chain has TRBV5-6 and TRBJ1-2, with no clear D. Germline V gives CDR1 SGHDT, CDR2 YYEEEE. The ends were cut back, 4 bases at V and 3 bases at J, with 7 bases in the middle. The CDR3 length is 12 residues. In DNA, the CDR3 is TGTGCCAGCAGCCCCGGTTACTATGGCTACACCTTC. Its protein is CASSPGYYGYTF.

The rearrangement joins TRBV11-3 to TRBJ2-1; 8 nucleotides match TRBD2. V was clipped by 5 bases and J by 6 bases; unmatched bases: 6. The CDR3 runs 14 residues. The germline V gene encodes CDR1 SGHNT and CDR2 YENEEA. The CDR3 bases are TGTGCCAGCAGCCCGGGGGGGGCTAGCAATGAGCAGTTCTTC. Protein product: CASSPGGASNEQFF.

V and J are TRBV29-1 and TRBJ2-1; no definite D call. The germline CDR1 and CDR2 sequences are SQVTM and ANQGSEA. Trimming stripped 6 bases from V and 3 bases from J, with 9 bases between. The CDR3 is 12 residues long. The CDR3 loop is CSVKTHYNEQFF. CDR3 coding DNA: TGCAGCGTCAAGACGCACTACAATGAGCAGTTCTTC.

This clonotype was counted at least ten times. The chain joins TRBV20-1 to TRBJ2-3; 10 bases are shared with TRBD2. J was trimmed by 2 bases and V by 5 bases; bases with no gene match: 4. Germline-derived CDR1 and CDR2 are DFQATT and SNEGSKA (reference sequence). This CDR3 is 14 amino acids long. The CDR3 protein is CSAGGLADTDTQYF. The CDR3 DNA follows: TGCAGTGCTGGAGGACTAGCGGACACAGATACGCAGTATTTT.

The sample holds a few counts of this clonotype. The gene calls are TRBV5-1 and TRBJ1-1; D is unclear. CDR1 is SGHRS and CDR2 is YFSETQ in the germline V gene. Trimming removed 2 bases at V and 4 bases at J, with 12 bases between. The CDR3 runs to 14 residues. This chain's CDR3 is CASSLGLLTTEAFF. CDR3 sequence (DNA): TGCGCCAGCAGCTTAGGACTCCTGACCACTGAAGCTTTCTTT.

V and J are TRBV20-1 and TRBJ2-1; a possible D gene is TRBD1 (6 bases). Trimming cost V 5 bases and J 9 bases, with 26 bases left between them. The CDR3 covers 16 residues. The V gene's germline CDR1 is DFQATT and CDR2 SNEGSKA (reference sequence). CDR3 amino acids: CSAGGRVSRTASEQFF. The CDR3 DNA reads TGCAGTGCTGGAGGAAGAGTGTCCAGGACAGCGAGTGAGCAGTTCTTC.

This clonotype occurred a few times. The chain employs TRBV15 and TRBJ2-5; TRBD1 or TRBD2 may be the D gene (5 bases each). Trimming left V 0 bases short and J 4 bases short, with 9 bases between. CDR1 and CDR2 from the germline V gene are LNHNV and YYDKDF (reference sequence). This CDR3 region has 14 residues. The CDR3 loop is CATSRDTGGETQYF. The DNA for the CDR3 is TGTGCCACCAGCAGAGATACAGGAGGAGAGACCCAGTACTTC.

This clonotype was found a few times. This chain uses TRBV24-1 with TRBJ2-3; D not certain. V was shortened by 3 bases and J by 2 bases, with 14 bases between the two germline ends. Germline CDR1 KGHDR, CDR2 SFDVKD. CDR3 length equals 16 residues. CDR3 in DNA: TGTGCCACCAGTGATGACCGGGCCTCAGTCACAGATACGCAGTATTTT. Protein sequence: CATSDDRASVTDTQYF.

The rearrangement links TRBV11-2 to TRBJ2-7; 16 bases are a match to TRBD2. The CDR3 loop spans 17 amino acids. V trimming: 5 bases; J trimming: 1 base; junction bases outside the gene matches: 5. CDR1 is SGHAT, CDR2 FQNNGV, per germline. CDR3 sequence reads: CASSTGLAGGVSYEQYF. The CDR3 region has the DNA TGTGCCAGCAGCACGGGACTAGCGGGAGGGGTTTCCTACGAGCAGTACTTC.

This clonotype was counted a few times. The rearrangement joins TRBV20-1 to TRBJ2-1, with 10 bases that match TRBD2. The CDR3 sequence is 14 residues long. The V segment lost 4 bases and the J segment 3 bases; nucleotides outside the gene matches: 3. Looked up from germline, CDR1 is DFQATT and CDR2 is SNEGSKA (reference sequence). CDR3 protein: CSAKGLADYNEQFF. CDR3 bases: TGCAGTGCTAAAGGACTAGCGGACTACAATGAGCAGTTCTTC.

V is TRBV20-1 and J is TRBJ2-1, with TRBD2 matching 7 bases. The CDR3 covers 15 residues. V shed 0 bases and J 4 bases; nucleotides not matched to a gene: 6. In germline, CDR1 is DFQATT, CDR2 SNEGSKA (reference sequence). The CDR3 loop reads CSAREGGGPYNEQFF. CDR3 bases: TGCAGTGCTAGAGAGGGGGGAGGGCCTTACAATGAGCAGTTCTTC.

This sequence joins TRBV20-1 and TRBJ2-7; 9 bases match TRBD2. Per the germline V gene, CDR1 is DFQATT and CDR2 is SNEGSKA (reference sequence). The CDR3 has 13 residues. CDR3 residues: CTARGGRVYEQYF. CDR3 nucleotide sequence: TGCACCGCTAGGGGCGGGAGGGTCTACGAGCAGTACTTC.